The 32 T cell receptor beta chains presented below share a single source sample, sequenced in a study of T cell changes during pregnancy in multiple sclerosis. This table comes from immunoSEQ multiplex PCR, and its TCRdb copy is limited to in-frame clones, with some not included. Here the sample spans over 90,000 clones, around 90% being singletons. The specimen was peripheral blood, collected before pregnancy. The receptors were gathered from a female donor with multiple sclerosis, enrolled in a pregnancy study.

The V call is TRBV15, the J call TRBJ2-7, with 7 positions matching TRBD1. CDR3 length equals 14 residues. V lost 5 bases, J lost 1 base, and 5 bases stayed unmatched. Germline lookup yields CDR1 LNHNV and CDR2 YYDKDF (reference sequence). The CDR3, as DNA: TGTGCCACCAGCCACCGGGACAGATCCTACGAGCAGTACTTC. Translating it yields CATSHRDRSYEQYF.

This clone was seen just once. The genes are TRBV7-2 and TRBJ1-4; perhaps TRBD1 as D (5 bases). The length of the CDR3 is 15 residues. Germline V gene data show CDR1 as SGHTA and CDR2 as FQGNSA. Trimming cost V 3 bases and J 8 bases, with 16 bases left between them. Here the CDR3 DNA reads TGTGCCAGCAGCTTGGGGAGGGGCTCCGGGGAAAAACTGTTTTTT. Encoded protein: CASSLGRGSGEKLFF.

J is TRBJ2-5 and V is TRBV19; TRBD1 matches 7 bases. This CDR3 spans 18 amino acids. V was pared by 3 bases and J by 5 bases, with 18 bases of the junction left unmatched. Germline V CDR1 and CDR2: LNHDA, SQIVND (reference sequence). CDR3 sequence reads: CASSIRKGQAIHWETQYF. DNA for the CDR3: TGTGCCAGTAGTATTCGGAAAGGACAGGCTATTCATTGGGAGACCCAGTACTTC.

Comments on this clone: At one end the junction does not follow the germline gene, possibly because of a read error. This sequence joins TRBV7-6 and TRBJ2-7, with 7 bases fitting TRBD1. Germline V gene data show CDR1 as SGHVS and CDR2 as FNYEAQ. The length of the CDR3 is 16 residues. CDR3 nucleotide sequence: TGTGCCAGCAGCCTCCGGGGCAGGGGGATTACCTACAAGCAGTACTTC. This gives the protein CASSLRGRGITYKQYF.

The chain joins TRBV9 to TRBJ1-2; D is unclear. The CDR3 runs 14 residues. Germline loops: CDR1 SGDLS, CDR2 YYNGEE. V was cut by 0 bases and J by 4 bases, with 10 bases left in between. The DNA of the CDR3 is TGTGCCAGCAGCGTAGGCGGCTCCTCCTATGGCTACACCTTC. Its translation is CASSVGGSSYGYTF.

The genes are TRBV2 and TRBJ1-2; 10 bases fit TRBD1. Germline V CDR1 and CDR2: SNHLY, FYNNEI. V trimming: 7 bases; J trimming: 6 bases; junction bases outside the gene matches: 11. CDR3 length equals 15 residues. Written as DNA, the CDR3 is TGTGCCAGCACCAATGACAGGGGGCGAGGTGATGGCTACACCTTC. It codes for CASTNDRGRGDGYTF.

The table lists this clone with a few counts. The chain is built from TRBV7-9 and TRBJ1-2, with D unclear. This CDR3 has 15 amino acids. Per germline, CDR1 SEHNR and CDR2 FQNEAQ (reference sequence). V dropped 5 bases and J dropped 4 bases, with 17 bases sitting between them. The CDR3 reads CASSPAGRWVYGYTF. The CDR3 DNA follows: TGTGCCAGCAGCCCGGCGGGGAGGTGGGTCTATGGCTACACCTTC. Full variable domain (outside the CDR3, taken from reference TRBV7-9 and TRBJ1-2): DTGVSQNPRHKITKRGQNVTFRCDPISEHNRLYWYRQTLGQGPEFLTYFQNEAQLEKSRLLSDRFSAERPKGSFSTLEIQRTEQGDSAMYLCASSPAGRWVYGYTFGSGTRLTVV.

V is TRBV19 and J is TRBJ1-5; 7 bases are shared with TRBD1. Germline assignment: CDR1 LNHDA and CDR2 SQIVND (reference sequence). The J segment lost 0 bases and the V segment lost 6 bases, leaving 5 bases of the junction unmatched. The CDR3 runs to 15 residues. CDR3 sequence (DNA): TGTGCCAGTAGGTCAACAGGGGATAGCAATCAGCCCCAGCATTTT. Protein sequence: CASRSTGDSNQPQHF.

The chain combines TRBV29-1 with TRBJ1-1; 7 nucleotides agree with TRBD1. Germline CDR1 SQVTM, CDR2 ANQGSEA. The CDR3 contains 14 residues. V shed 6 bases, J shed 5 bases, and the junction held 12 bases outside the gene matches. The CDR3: CSVTGTAPRTEAFF. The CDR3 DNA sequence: TGCAGCGTAACTGGGACAGCGCCCAGGACTGAAGCTTTCTTT.

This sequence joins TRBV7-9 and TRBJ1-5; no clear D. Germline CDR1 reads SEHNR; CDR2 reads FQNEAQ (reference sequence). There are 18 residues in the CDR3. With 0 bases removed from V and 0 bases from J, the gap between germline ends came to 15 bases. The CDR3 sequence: CASSLALSGINSNQPQHF. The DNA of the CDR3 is TGTGCCAGCAGCTTAGCGCTTTCCGGGATTAATAGCAATCAGCCCCAGCATTTT.

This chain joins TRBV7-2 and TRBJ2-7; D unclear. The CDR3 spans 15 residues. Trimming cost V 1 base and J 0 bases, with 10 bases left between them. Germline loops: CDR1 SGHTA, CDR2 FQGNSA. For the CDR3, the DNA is TGTGCCAGCAGCTTAGAAGGCGGAAGCTCCTACGAGCAGTACTTC. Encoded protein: CASSLEGGSSYEQYF. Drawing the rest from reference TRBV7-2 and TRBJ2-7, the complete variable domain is GAGVSQSPSNKVTEKGKDVELRCDPISGHTALYWYRQSLGQGLEFLIYFQGNSAPDKSGLPSDRFSAERTGGSVSTLTIQRTQQEDSAVYLCASSLEGGSSYEQYFGPGTRLTVT.

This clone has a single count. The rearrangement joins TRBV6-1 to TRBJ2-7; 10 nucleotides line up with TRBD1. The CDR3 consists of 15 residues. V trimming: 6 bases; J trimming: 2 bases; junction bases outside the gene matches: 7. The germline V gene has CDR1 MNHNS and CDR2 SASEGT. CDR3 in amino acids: CASRFDRGLTYEQYF. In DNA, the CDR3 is TGTGCCAGCAGGTTCGACAGGGGGCTCACCTACGAGCAGTACTTC.

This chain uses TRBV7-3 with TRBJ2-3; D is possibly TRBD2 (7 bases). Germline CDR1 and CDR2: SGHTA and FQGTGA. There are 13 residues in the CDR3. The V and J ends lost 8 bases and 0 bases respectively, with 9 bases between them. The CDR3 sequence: CASGGASTDTQYF. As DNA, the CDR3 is TGTGCCAGCGGGGGGGCTAGCACAGATACGCAGTATTTT.

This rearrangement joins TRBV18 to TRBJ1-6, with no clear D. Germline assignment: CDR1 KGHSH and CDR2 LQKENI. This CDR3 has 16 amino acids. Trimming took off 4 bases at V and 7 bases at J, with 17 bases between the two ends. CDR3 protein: CASSRIGDTINSPLHF. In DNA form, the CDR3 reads TGTGCCAGCTCACGTATTGGTGACACGATCAATTCACCCCTCCACTTT.

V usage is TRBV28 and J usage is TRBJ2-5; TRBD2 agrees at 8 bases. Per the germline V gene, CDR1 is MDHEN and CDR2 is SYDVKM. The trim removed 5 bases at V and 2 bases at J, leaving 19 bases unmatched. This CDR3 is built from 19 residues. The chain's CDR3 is CASSIPPPGLDYLQETQYF. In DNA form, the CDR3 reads TGTGCCAGCAGTATCCCACCTCCGGGACTAGACTATCTACAAGAGACCCAGTACTTC.

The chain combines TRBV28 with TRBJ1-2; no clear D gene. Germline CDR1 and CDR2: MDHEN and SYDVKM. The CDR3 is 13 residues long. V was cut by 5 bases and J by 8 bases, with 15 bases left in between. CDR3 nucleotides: TGTGCCAGCAGTCTCCGCAGAGAGGCAGGCTACACCTTC. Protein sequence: CASSLRREAGYTF.

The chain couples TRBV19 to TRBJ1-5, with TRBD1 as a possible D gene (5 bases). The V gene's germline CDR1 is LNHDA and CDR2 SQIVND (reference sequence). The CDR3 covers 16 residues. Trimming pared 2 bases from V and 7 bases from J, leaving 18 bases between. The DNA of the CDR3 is TGTGCCAGTAGTATAAAGGCTTGGACACCCGAACAGCCCCAGCATTTT. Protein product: CASSIKAWTPEQPQHF.

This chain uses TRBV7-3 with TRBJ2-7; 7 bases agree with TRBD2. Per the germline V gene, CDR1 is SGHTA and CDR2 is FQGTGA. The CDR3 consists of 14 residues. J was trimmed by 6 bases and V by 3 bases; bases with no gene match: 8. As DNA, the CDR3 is TGTGCCAGCAGCTTGGGGGGGGACCTGGCCGAGCAGTACTTC. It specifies CASSLGGDLAEQYF.

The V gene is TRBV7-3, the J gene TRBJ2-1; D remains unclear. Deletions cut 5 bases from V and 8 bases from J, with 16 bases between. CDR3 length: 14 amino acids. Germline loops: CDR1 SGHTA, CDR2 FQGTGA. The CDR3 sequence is CASSPTPGIHEQFF. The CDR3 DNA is TGTGCCAGCAGCCCGACTCCTGGTATCCATGAGCAGTTCTTC.

The CDR3 coding sequence is TGCAGCGTGGGGCCGACAGGTTCCTACGAGCAGTACTTC. Translated, it gives CSVGPTGSYEQYF. V gene TRBV29-1 combines with J gene TRBJ2-7, with D tentatively TRBD1 (6 bases). The V end lost 6 bases, the J end lost 1 base, and 13 bases lay between the germline ends. Per germline, CDR1 SQVTM and CDR2 ANQGSEA. The CDR3 length is 13 residues.

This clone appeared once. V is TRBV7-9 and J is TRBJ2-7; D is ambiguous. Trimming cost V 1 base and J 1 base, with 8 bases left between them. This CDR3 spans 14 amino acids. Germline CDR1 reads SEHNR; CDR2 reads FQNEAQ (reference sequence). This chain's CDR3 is CASSLVSESYEQYF. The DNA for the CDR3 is TGTGCCAGCAGCTTAGTATCTGAGTCCTACGAGCAGTACTTC.

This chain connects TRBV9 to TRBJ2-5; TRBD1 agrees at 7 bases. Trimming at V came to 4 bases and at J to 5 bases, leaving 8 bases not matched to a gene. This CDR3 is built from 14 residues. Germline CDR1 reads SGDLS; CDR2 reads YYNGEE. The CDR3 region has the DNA TGTGCCAGCAGCATAGGGACAGCAAGGGAGACCCAGTACTTC. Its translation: CASSIGTARETQYF.

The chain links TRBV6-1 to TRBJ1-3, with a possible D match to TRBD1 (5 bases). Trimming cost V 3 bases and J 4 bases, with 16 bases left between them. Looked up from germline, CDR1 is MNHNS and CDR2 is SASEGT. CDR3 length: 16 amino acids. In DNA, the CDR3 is TGTGCCAGCAGTGATCCAGGGTATACGTACGGAAACACCATATATTTT. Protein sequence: CASSDPGYTYGNTIYF.

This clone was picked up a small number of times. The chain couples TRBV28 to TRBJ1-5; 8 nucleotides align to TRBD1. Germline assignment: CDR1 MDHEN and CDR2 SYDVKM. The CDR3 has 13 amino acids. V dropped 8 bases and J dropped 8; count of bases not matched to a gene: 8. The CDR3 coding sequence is TGTGCCAGCCGGACAGGGCTGGTTGAGCCCCAGCATTTT. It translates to CASRTGLVEPQHF.

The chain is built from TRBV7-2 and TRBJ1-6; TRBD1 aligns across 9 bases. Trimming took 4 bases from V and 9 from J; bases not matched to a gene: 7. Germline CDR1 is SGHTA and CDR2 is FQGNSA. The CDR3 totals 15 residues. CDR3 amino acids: CASSYRQGGSSPLHF. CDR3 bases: TGTGCCAGCAGCTACCGACAGGGGGGTAGTTCACCCCTCCACTTT. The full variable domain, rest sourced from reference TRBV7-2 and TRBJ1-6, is GAGVSQSPSNKVTEKGKDVELRCDPISGHTALYWYRQSLGQGLEFLIYFQGNSAPDKSGLPSDRFSAERTGGSVSTLTIQRTQQEDSAVYLCASSYRQGGSSPLHFGNGTRLTVT.

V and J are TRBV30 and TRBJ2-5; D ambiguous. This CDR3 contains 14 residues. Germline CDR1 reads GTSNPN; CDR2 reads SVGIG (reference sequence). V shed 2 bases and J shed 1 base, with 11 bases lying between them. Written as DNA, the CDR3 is TGTGCCTGGAGTTTTAGTAGTGCCCAAGAGACCCAGTACTTC. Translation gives CAWSFSSAQETQYF.

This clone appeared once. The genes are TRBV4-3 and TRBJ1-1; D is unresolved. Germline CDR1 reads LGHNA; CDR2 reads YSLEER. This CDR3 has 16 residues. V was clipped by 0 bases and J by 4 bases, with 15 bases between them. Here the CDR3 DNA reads TGCGCCAGCAGCCAAGATGGGCGGGGAACGGCCACTGAAGCTTTCTTT. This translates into CASSQDGRGTATEAFF.

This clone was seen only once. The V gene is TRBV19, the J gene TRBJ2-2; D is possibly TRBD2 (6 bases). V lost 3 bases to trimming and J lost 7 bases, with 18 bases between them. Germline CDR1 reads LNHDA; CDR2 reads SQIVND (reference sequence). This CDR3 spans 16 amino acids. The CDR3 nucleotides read TGTGCCAGTAGTATTTTGACTGGGGGGTTTCACGGGGAGCTGTTTTTT. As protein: CASSILTGGFHGELFF.

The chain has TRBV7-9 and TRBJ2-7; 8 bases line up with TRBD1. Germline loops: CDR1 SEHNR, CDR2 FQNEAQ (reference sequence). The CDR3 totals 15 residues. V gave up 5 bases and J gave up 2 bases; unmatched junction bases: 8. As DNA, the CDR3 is TGTGCCAGCAGCATGGACAGGGTCGGGACCTACGAGCAGTACTTC. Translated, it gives CASSMDRVGTYEQYF.

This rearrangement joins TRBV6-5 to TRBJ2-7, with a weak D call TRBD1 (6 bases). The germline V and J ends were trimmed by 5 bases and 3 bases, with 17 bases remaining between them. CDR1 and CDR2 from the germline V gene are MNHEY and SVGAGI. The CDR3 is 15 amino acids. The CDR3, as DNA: TGTGCCAGCAGTCCCCCCCCGGGACATCACTACGAGCAGTACTTC. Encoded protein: CASSPPPGHHYEQYF.

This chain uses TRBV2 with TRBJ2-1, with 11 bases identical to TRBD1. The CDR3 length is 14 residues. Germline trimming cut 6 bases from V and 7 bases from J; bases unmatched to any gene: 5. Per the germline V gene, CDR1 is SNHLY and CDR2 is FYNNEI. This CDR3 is CASSWTGGKNEQFF. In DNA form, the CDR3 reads TGTGCCAGCAGCTGGACAGGGGGCAAAAATGAGCAGTTCTTC.

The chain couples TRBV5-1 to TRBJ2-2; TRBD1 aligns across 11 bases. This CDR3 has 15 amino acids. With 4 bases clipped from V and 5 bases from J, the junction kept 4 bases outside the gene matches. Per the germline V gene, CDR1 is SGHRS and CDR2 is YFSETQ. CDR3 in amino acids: CASSQGQGATGELFF. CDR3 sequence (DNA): TGCGCCAGCAGCCAAGGACAGGGGGCAACCGGGGAGCTGTTTTTT. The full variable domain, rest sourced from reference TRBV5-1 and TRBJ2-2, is KAGVTQTPRYLIKTRGQQVTLSCSPISGHRSVSWYQQTPGQGLQFLFEYFSETQRNKGNFPGRFSGRQFSNSRSEMNVSTLELGDSALYLCASSQGQGATGELFFGEGSRLTVL.